This TCR beta chain was found in a study of PD-L1 blockade in urothelial cancer. For the study at large: Counts from blood samples showed a median of roughly 130,000 T cells.

Assay: immunoSEQ multiplex PCR; the TCRdb copy retains only in-frame clones and omits some. The sample contains 30,000 to 45,000 clones, around 82% of which appear only once. General study results and limits: Durable benefit was linked to greater 3-week expansion of tumor-associated blood clones.

CDR3 length equals 15 residues. Germline V gene data show CDR1 as LNHDA and CDR2 as SQIVND (reference sequence). With 5 bases clipped from V and 2 bases from J, the junction kept 5 bases outside the gene matches. In regard to this clone: Its antigen is still unknown.

The specimen was PBMCs, collected around atezolizumab (anti-PD-L1) treatment. This chain links TRBV19 with TRBJ2-3, with 9 nucleotides matching TRBD1. The TCR was taken from a man aged 60-69 years with urothelial cancer. The DNA of the CDR3 is TGTGCCAGTAGTGCCGGGACAGGGTACACAGATACGCAGTATTTT. This sequence encodes CASSAGTGYTDTQYF.